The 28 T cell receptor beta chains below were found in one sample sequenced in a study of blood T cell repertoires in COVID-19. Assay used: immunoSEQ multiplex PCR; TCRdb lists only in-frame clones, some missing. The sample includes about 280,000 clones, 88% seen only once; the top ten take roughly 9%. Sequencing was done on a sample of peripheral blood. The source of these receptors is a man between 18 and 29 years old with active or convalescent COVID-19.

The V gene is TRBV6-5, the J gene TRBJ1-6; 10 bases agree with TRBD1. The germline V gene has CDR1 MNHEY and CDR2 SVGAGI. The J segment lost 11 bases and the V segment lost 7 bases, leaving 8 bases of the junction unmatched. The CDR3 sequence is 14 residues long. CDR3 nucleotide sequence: TGTGCCAGCAAGTGGACAGGGGGAGTTACACCCCTCCACTTT. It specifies CASKWTGGVTPLHF.

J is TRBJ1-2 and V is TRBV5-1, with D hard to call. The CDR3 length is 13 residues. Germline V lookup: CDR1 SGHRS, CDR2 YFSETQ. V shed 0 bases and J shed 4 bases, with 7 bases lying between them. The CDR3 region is CASSLELFYGYTF. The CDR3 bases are TGCGCCAGCAGCTTGGAGCTATTCTATGGCTACACCTTC.

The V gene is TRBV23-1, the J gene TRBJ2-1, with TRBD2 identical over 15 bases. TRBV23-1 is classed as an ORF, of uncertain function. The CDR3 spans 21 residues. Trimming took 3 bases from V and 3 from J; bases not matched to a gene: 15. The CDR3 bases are TGCGCCAGCAGTCACCCAAGGACTAGCGGGGGGGCCAGGCTCCTCTACAATGAGCAGTTCTTC. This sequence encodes CASSHPRTSGGARLLYNEQFF.

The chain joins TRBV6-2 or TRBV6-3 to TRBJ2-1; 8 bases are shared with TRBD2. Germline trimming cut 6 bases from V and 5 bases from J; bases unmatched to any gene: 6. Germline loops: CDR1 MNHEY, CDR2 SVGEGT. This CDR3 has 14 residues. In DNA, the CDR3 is TGTGCCAGCAGCACCACGGGGGGGGACAATGAGCAGTTCTTC. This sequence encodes CASSTTGGDNEQFF.

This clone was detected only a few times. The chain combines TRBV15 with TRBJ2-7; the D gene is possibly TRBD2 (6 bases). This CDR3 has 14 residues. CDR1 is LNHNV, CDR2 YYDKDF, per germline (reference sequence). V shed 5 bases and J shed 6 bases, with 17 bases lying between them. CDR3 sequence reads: CATSDGLRGLEQYF. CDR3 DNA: TGTGCCACCAGCGATGGACTAAGAGGCCTCGAGCAGTACTTC.

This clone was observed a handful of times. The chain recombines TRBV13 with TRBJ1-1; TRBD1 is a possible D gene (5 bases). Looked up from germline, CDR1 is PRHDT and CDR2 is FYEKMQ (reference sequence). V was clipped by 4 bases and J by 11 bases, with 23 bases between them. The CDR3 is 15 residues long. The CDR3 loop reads CASSSTSDTYAGAFF. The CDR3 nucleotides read TGTGCCAGCAGCTCAACTTCGGACACCTATGCGGGGGCTTTCTTT.

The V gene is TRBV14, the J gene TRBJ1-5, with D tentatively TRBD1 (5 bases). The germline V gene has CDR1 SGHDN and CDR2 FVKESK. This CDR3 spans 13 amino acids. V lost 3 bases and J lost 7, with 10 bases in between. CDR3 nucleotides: TGTGCCAGCAGCCAGCACGGGGGACAGCCCCAGCATTTT. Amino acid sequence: CASSQHGGQPQHF. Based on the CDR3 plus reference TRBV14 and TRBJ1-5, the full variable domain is EAGVTQFPSHSVIEKGQTVTLRCDPISGHDNLYWYRRVMGKEIKFLLHFVKESKQDESGMPNNRFLAERTGGTYSTLKVQPAELEDSGVYFCASSQHGGQPQHFGDGTRLSIL.

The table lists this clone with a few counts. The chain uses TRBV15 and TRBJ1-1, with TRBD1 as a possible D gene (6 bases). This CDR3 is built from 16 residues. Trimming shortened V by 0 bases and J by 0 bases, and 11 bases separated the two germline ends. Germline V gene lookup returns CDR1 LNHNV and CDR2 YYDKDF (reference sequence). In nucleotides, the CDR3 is TGTGCCACCAGCAGAGAGACAGGCGCCTTGAACACTGAAGCTTTCTTT. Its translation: CATSRETGALNTEAFF.

This chain's CDR3 is CASSHLGGGLDTQYF. The DNA of the CDR3 is TGCGCCAGCAGCCACCTTGGTGGAGGGTTGGATACGCAGTATTTT. The rearrangement links TRBV4-3 to TRBJ2-3; TRBD2 is a possible D gene (6 bases). The V gene's germline CDR1 is LGHNA and CDR2 YSLEER. V lost 3 bases, J lost 6 bases, and 16 bases lay in between. This CDR3 has 15 residues.

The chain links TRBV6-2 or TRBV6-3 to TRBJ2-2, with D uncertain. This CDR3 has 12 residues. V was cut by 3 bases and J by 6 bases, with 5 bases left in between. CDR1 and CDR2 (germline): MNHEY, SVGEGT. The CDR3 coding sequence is TGTGCCAGCAGTTATAGTGCCGGGGAGCTGTTTTTT. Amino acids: CASSYSAGELFF.

CDR3 bases: TGTGCCAGCAGCCAAGTATCCGCGTACAATGAGCAGTTCTTC. Its protein is CASSQVSAYNEQFF. This chain links TRBV14 with TRBJ2-1; unclear D gene. Germline loops: CDR1 SGHDN, CDR2 FVKESK. Trimming removed 1 base at V and 4 bases at J, with 8 bases between. The CDR3 loop spans 14 amino acids.

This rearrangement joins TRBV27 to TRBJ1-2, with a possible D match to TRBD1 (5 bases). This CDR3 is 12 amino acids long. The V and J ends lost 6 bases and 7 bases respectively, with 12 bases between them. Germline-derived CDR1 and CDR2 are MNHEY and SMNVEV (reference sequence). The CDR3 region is CASSSTGGGYTF. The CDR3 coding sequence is TGTGCCAGCAGCTCCACGGGGGGTGGCTACACCTTC.

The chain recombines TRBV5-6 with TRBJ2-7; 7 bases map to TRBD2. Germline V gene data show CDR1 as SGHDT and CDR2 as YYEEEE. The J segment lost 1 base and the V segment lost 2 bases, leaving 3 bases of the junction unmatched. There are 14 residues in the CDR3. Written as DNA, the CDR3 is TGTGCCAGCAGCTTAGGGACTACATCCTACGAGCAGTACTTC. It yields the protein CASSLGTTSYEQYF.

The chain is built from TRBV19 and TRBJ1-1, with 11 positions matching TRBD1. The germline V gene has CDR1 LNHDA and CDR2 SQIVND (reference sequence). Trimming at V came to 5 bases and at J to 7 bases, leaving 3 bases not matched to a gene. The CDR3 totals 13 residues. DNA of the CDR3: TGTGCCAGTAGTCCCGGGACAGGGGGTGAAGCTTTCTTT. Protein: CASSPGTGGEAFF.

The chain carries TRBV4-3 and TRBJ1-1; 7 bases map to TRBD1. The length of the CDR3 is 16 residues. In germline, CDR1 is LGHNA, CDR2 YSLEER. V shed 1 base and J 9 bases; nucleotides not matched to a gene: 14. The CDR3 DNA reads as TGCGCCAGCAGCCAAGCCGCACAGGGGAGCAGTCTTAAAGCTTTCTTT. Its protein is CASSQAAQGSSLKAFF.

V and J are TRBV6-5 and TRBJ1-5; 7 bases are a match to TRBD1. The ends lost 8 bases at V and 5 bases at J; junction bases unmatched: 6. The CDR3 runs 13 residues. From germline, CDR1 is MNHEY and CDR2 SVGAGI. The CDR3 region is CASRRGPDQPQHF. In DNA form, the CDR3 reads TGTGCCAGCCGAAGGGGGCCTGATCAGCCCCAGCATTTT.

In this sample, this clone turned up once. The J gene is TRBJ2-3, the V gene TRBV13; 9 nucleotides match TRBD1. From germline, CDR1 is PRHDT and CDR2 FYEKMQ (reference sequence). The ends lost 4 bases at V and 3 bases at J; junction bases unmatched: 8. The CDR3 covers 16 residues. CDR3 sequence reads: CASSWGQGVGTDTQYF. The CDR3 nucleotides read TGTGCCAGCAGCTGGGGACAGGGAGTAGGGACAGATACGCAGTATTTT.

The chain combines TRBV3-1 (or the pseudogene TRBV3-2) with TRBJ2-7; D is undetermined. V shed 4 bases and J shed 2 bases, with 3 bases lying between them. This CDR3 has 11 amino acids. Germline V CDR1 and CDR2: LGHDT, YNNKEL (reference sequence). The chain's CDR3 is CASSPAYEQYF. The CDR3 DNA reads TGTGCCAGCAGCCCCGCCTACGAGCAGTACTTC.

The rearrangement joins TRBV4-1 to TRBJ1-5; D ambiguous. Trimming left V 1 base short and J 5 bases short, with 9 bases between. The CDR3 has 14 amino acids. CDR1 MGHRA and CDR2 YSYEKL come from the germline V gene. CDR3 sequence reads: CASSQAAGHQPQHF. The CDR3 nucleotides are TGCGCCAGCAGCCAAGCCGCAGGCCATCAGCCCCAGCATTTT.

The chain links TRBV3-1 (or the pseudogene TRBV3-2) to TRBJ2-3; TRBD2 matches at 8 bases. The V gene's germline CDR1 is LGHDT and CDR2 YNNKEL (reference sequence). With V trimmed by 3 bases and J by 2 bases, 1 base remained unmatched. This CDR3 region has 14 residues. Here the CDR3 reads CASSHGLATDTQYF. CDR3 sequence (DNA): TGTGCCAGCAGCCACGGACTAGCCACAGATACGCAGTATTTT.

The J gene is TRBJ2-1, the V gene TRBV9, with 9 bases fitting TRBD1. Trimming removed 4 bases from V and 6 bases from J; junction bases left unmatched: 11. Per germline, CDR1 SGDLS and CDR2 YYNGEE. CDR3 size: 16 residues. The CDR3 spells CASSIQGARHGNEQFF. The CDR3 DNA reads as TGTGCCAGCAGCATACAGGGGGCTCGTCACGGCAATGAGCAGTTCTTC.

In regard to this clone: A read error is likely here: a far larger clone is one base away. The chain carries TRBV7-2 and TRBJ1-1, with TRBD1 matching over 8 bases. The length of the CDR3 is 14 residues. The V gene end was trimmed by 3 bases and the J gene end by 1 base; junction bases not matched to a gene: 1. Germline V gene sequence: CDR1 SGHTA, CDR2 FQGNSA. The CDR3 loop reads CASSLGTGNTEAFF. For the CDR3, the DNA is TGTGCCAGCAGCTTGGGGACAGGGAACACTGAAGCTTTCTTT.

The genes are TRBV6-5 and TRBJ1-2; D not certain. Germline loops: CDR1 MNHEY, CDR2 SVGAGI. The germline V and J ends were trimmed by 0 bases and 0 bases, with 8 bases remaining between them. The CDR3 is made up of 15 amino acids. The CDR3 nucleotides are TGTGCCAGCAGTTACTCGATCAGTTCTAACTATGGCTACACCTTC. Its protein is CASSYSISSNYGYTF.

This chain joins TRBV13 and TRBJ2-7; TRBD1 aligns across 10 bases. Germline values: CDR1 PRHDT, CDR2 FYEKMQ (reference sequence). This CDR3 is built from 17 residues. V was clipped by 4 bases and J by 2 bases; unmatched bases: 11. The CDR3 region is CASSYGTGEGRAYEQYF. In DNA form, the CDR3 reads TGTGCCAGCAGCTACGGGACAGGGGAGGGGAGGGCCTACGAGCAGTACTTC.

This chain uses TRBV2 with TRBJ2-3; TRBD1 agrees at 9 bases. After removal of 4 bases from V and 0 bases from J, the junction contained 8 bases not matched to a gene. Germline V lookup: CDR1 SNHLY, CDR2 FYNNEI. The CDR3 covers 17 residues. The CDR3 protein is CASSGGTGISSTDTQYF. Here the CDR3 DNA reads TGTGCCAGCAGTGGAGGGACAGGGATCTCTAGCACAGATACGCAGTATTTT.

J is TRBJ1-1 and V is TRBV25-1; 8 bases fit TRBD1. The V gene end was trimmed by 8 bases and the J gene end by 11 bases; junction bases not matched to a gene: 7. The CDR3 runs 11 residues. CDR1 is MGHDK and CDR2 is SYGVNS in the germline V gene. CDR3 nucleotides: TGTGCCAGCCATGGGACAGGTTGGGCTTTCTTT. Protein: CASHGTGWAFF.

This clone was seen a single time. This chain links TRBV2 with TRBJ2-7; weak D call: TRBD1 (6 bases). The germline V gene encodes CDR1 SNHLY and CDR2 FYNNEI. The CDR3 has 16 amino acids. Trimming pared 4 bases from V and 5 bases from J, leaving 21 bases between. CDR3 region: CASSGDRDKVGNEQYF. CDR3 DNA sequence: TGTGCCAGCAGTGGCGACCGGGACAAAGTGGGGAACGAGCAGTACTTC.

CDR3 region: CASSPVGGGRTDTQYF. The CDR3 DNA is TGTGCCAGCAGCCCCGTGGGCGGGGGCCGGACAGATACGCAGTATTTT. J is TRBJ2-3 and V is TRBV7-9; D possibly corresponds to TRBD2 (7 bases). With 5 bases removed from V and 3 bases from J, the gap between germline ends came to 18 bases. This CDR3 is 16 amino acids long. Germline lookup yields CDR1 SEHNR and CDR2 FQNEAQ (reference sequence).